Presented here are 3 T cell receptor beta chains from one specimen sequenced in a study of blood T cells in healthy people across ages. A sample-barcoded 5' primer and a J-beta primer mix were used in a second PCR of roughly 6 to 11 cycles. MiXCR, applied by TCRdb to the 5' RACE reads, yields one record per CDR3 protein. The data contain 550,000 to 750,000 distinct CDR3 sequences, approximately 21% of them singletons. The sequenced material came from blood. These receptors all come from a man in his 70s in good health.

This clonotype was seen a few times. The genes are TRBV20-1 and TRBJ1-2; no clear D gene. CDR1 and CDR2 (germline): DFQATT, SNEGSKA (reference sequence). The CDR3 extends over 13 amino acids. The V gene lost 4 bases and the J gene lost 2 bases, with 11 bases spanning the gap. In DNA form, the CDR3 reads TGCAGTGCTACCCCGGACGGCAACTATGGCTACACCTTC. Protein: CSATPDGNYGYTF.

This chain uses TRBV3-1 with TRBJ1-2, with 10 bases aligning to TRBD1. The CDR3 sequence is 14 residues long. J lost 6 bases, V lost 2 bases, and 3 bases had no gene match. Per germline, CDR1 LGHDT and CDR2 YNNKEL (reference sequence). CDR3 loop: CASSQFGTGDGYTF. Written as DNA, the CDR3 is TGTGCCAGCAGCCAATTTGGGACAGGGGATGGCTACACCTTC.

This clonotype was found many times. The V gene is TRBV28, the J gene TRBJ1-1, with D possibly TRBD1 on 6 matching bases. With 7 bases removed from V and 4 bases from J, the gap between germline ends came to 13 bases. The germline CDR1 and CDR2 sequences are MDHEN and SYDVKM. CDR3 length: 13 amino acids. The CDR3 reads CASTSLGATEAFF. The DNA of the CDR3 is TGTGCCAGCACCTCTTTGGGGGCCACTGAAGCTTTCTTT.